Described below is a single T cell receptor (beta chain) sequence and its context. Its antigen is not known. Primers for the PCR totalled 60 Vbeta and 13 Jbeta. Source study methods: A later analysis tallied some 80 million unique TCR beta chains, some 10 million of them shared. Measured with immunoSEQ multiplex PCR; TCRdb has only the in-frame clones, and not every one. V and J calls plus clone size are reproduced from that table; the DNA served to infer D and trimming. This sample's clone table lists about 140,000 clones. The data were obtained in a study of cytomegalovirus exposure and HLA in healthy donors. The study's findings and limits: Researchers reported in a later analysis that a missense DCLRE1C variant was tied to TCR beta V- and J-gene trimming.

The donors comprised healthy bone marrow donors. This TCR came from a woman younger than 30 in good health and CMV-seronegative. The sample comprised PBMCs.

CDR3 bases: TGTGCCAGCAGCTTAGCGTTACAGGGGGCAGGGGCTTTCTTT. It is translated as CASSLALQGAGAFF. This chain links TRBV7-8 with TRBJ1-1; TRBD1 matches 9 bases. J lost 11 bases, V lost 0 bases, and 7 bases had no gene match. Germline V gene data show CDR1 as SGHVS and CDR2 as FQNEAQ. The CDR3 extends over 14 amino acids.